There are many counts of the clone carrying this T cell receptor (beta chain). As yet, its antigen is unknown. This record belongs to a study of T-cell reconstitution after alpha-beta-depleted transplantation in children. Study-level results: Day-60 TCRbeta diversity that was high in some patients was derived from surviving recipient T cells and thymic progenitors. Reportedly, only several hundred clones from non-depleted graft cells drove alpha-beta T-cell counts at about two months. A year post-transplant, T-cell counts and diversity derived mostly from newly produced T cells.

The CDR3 length is 12 residues. The germline V and J ends were trimmed by 10 bases and 3 bases, with 12 bases remaining between them. A library of TCRbeta sequences, prepared with unique molecular identifiers, was generated. TCRdb re-called the PCR reads through MiXCR, storing one row per CDR3 protein. The sample holds more than 500,000 distinct CDR3 sequences, roughly 10% seen once. The V call is TRBV12-3 or TRBV12-4, the J call TRBJ1-1; D remains ambiguous. The receptor comes from a female patient under 10 years old who had a stem cell transplant for aplastic anemia, so the T cells may come from the graft donor. This specimen was PBMCs, mostly from graft donor cells, taken 180 days after TCRalphabeta/CD19-depleted stem cell transplant. The CDR3 DNA reads TGTGCCACTCAAGTCGGGTACACTGAAGCTTTCTTT. Protein product: CATQVGYTEAFF.